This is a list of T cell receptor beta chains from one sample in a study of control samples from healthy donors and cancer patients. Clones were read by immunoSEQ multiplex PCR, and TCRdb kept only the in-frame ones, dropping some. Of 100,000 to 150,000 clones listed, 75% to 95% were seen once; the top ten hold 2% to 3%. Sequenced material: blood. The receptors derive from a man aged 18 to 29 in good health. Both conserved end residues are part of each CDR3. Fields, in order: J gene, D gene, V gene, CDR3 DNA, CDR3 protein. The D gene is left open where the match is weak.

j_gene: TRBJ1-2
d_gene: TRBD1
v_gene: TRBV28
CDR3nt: TGTGCCAGCAGTACGGGACAGGGGGTTGACTATGGCTACACCTTC
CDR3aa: CASSTGQGVDYGYTF

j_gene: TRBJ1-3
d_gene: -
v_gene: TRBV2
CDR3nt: TGTGCCAGCAGTGAGGGAGGGGCGGGAAACACCATATATTTT
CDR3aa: CASSEGGAGNTIYF

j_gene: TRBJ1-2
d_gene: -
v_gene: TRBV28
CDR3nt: TGTGCCAGCAGTTTATGGTCCGGCGGGGAGGGCTATGGCTACACCTTC
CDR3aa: CASSLWSGGEGYGYTF

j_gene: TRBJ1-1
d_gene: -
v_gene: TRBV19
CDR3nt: TGTGCCAGTAGTCCAGTTGATCCAAGTAGTATTAAGGACACTGAAGCTTTCTTT
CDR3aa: CASSPVDPSSIKDTEAFF

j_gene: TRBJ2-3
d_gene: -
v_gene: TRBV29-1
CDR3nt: TGCAGCGTCCCCGGTGGTGGGGCTGCTAGCACAGATACGCAGTATTTT
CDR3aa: CSVPGGGAASTDTQYF

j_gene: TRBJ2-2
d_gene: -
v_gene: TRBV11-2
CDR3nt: TGTGCCAGCAGCTCACAGAGCACCGGGGAGCTGTTTTTT
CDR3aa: CASSSQSTGELFF

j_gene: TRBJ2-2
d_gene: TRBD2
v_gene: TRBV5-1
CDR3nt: TGCGCCAGCAGCGATGTGGGAGGGAACAACGGGGAGCTGTTTTTT
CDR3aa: CASSDVGGNNGELFF

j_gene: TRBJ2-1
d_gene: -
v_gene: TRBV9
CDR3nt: TGTGCCAGCAGCGTAGCTGGCGCTGTGAATGAGCAGTTCTTC
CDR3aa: CASSVAGAVNEQFF

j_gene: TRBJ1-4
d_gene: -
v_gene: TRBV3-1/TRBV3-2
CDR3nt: TGTGCCAGCAGCCAAGATATCTACCAGCTTAATGAAAAACTGTTTTTT
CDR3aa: CASSQDIYQLNEKLFF

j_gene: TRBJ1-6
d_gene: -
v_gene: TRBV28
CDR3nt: TGTGCCAGCAGCCGGGACGCGAGCTCCTATAATTCACCCCTCCACTTT
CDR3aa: CASSRDASSYNSPLHF

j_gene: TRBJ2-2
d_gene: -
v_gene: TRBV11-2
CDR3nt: TGTGCCAGCAGCTTATCGCCAGGTGTGGACACCGGGGAGCTGTTTTTT
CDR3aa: CASSLSPGVDTGELFF

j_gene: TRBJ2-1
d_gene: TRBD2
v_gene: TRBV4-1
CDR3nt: TGCGCCAGCAGCCAAGATCTAGGAGGTCCTAGCGGTAGCTCCTACAATGAGCAGTTCTTC
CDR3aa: CASSQDLGGPSGSSYNEQFF

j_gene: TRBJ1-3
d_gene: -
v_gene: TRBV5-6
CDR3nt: TGTGCCAGCAGCCCGAGATGGGACTCTGGAAACACCATATATTTT
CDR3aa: CASSPRWDSGNTIYF

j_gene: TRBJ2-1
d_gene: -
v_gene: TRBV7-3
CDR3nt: TGTGCCAGCAGCCCACAGACCGCCTCCTACAATGAGCAGTTCTTC
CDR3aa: CASSPQTASYNEQFF

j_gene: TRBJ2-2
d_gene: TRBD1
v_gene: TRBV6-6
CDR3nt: TGTGCCAGCAGTCGACTACGGCGGACAGGGGGCTCCGGGGAGCTGTTTTTT
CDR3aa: CASSRLRRTGGSGELFF

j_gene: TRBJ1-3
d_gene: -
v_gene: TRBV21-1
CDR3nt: TGTGCCAGCCAAGCCCGCGGCACTTACGGAAACACCATATATTTT
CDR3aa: CASQARGTYGNTIYF

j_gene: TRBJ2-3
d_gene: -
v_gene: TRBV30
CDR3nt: TGTGCCTGGACGGGCACAAGGGGCGGGGATACGCAGTATTTT
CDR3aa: CAWTGTRGGDTQYF